Listed below are T cell receptor beta chains from one sample, sequenced in a study of PD-1 blockade in classical Hodgkin lymphoma. The table came from immunoSEQ multiplex PCR; TCRdb's copy has only in-frame clones and leaves some out. The sample has tens of thousands of clones; approximately 70% are singletons. The input for sequencing was CD4+ T cells from blood, taken before the fourth cycle of nivolumab. The receptor source for this set is a human donor with classical Hodgkin lymphoma. CDR3s include the opening cysteine and the closing phenylalanine or tryptophan. Fields, in order: J gene, CDR3 length, clone size, V gene, D gene, CDR3 DNA, CDR3 protein. The D gene is left open where the match is weak. Where a row states a size, it is once, few, many or the class of an expanded clone; other rows omit it.

j_gene: TRBJ1-6
len: 11
abundance: NA
v_gene: TRBV28
d_gene: NA
CDR3nt: TGTGCCAGCAGTCTCGATTCACCCCTCCACTTT
CDR3aa: CASSLDSPLHF

j_gene: TRBJ2-2
len: 14
abundance: NA
v_gene: TRBV2
d_gene: NA
CDR3nt: TGTGCCAGCAGTGAAGCCAGGAACACCGGGGAGCTGTTTTTT
CDR3aa: CASSEARNTGELFF

j_gene: TRBJ1-1
len: 13
abundance: NA
v_gene: TRBV2
d_gene: NA
CDR3nt: TGTGCCAGCAGTGAAGTCGGGATCACTGAAGCTTTCTTT
CDR3aa: CASSEVGITEAFF

j_gene: TRBJ2-7
len: 12
abundance: NA
v_gene: TRBV29-1
d_gene: NA
CDR3nt: TGCAGCGTTGCCGTCTGGCCCCACGAGCAGTACTTC
CDR3aa: CSVAVWPHEQYF

j_gene: TRBJ2-1
len: 14
abundance: NA
v_gene: TRBV29-1
d_gene: NA
CDR3nt: TGCAGCGTTAATGGCGGGACAACCTACAATGAGCAGTTCTTC
CDR3aa: CSVNGGTTYNEQFF

j_gene: TRBJ2-1
len: 13
abundance: once
v_gene: TRBV19
d_gene: TRBD1
CDR3nt: TGTGCCAGCGGGACAGGGTCGGGCAATGAGCAGTTCTTC
CDR3aa: CASGTGSGNEQFF

j_gene: TRBJ2-6
len: 14
abundance: NA
v_gene: TRBV19
d_gene: NA
CDR3nt: TGTGCCGCCAAAGGGGGCTCTGGGGCCAACGTCCTGACTTTC
CDR3aa: CAAKGGSGANVLTF

j_gene: TRBJ2-1
len: 15
abundance: few
v_gene: TRBV19
d_gene: TRBD1
CDR3nt: TGTGCCAGTACTTACCGGGACAGGACGAACAATGAGCAGTTCTTC
CDR3aa: CASTYRDRTNNEQFF

j_gene: TRBJ2-1
len: 14
abundance: NA
v_gene: TRBV28
d_gene: NA
CDR3nt: TGTGCCAGCCTAGATTTGGTACTTAGCGGTGAGCAGTTCTTC
CDR3aa: CASLDLVLSGEQFF

j_gene: TRBJ1-4
len: 13
abundance: NA
v_gene: TRBV5-1
d_gene: NA
CDR3nt: TGCGCCAGCAGCGAAGTTACTAATGAAAAACTGTTTTTT
CDR3aa: CASSEVTNEKLFF

j_gene: TRBJ1-3
len: 18
abundance: NA
v_gene: TRBV21-1
d_gene: NA
CDR3nt: TGTGCCAGCAGCACCTGGACCGTTGCTATTTCTTTGGGAAACACCATATATTTT
CDR3aa: CASSTWTVAISLGNTIYF

j_gene: TRBJ2-5
len: 15
abundance: NA
v_gene: TRBV28
d_gene: NA
CDR3nt: TGTGCCAGCAGATCCGGGGGATCCGCTCAAGAGACCCAGTACTTC
CDR3aa: CASRSGGSAQETQYF

j_gene: TRBJ2-5
len: 13
abundance: NA
v_gene: TRBV7-7
d_gene: NA
CDR3nt: TGTGCTAGCAGCTTAGTCGGGTCGGAGACCCAGTACTTC
CDR3aa: CASSLVGSETQYF

j_gene: TRBJ1-2
len: 15
abundance: few
v_gene: TRBV4-3
d_gene: TRBD1
CDR3nt: TGCGCCAGCAGCCAAGCGACAGGGGGTAACTATGGCTACACCTTC
CDR3aa: CASSQATGGNYGYTF

j_gene: TRBJ1-5
len: 13
abundance: NA
v_gene: TRBV28
d_gene: NA
CDR3nt: TGTGCCAGCAGGTGGGACAGCAATCAGCCCCAGCATTTT
CDR3aa: CASRWDSNQPQHF

j_gene: TRBJ2-5
len: 16
abundance: NA
v_gene: TRBV5-4
d_gene: TRBD1
CDR3nt: TGTGCCAGCAGCTTGGAACCGGACAGGGTTCAAGAGACCCAGTACTTC
CDR3aa: CASSLEPDRVQETQYF

j_gene: TRBJ2-7
len: 14
abundance: NA
v_gene: TRBV6-1
d_gene: TRBD1
CDR3nt: TGTGCCAGCAATGCTAGACAGGGATCCTACGAGCAGTACTTC
CDR3aa: CASNARQGSYEQYF

j_gene: TRBJ1-6
len: 15
abundance: NA
v_gene: TRBV7-9
d_gene: NA
CDR3nt: TGTGCCAGCGGCCCCGGTGACAGAGATAATTCACCCCTCCACTTT
CDR3aa: CASGPGDRDNSPLHF

j_gene: TRBJ2-1
len: 14
abundance: NA
v_gene: TRBV5-1
d_gene: TRBD2
CDR3nt: TGCGCCAGCGGGACTAGCGGGACCTACAATGAGCAGTTCTTC
CDR3aa: CASGTSGTYNEQFF

j_gene: TRBJ2-7
len: 17
abundance: NA
v_gene: TRBV7-8
d_gene: TRBD1
CDR3nt: TGTGCCAGCAGCCCCCCGGGACAGAAGGATCCTTCCTACGAGCAGTACTTC
CDR3aa: CASSPPGQKDPSYEQYF

j_gene: TRBJ2-7
len: 14
abundance: NA
v_gene: TRBV6-1
d_gene: TRBD2
CDR3nt: TGTGCCAGCAGTGTTCTAGCGGGGGTCAACGAGCAGTACTTC
CDR3aa: CASSVLAGVNEQYF

j_gene: TRBJ1-2
len: 16
abundance: NA
v_gene: TRBV4-1
d_gene: TRBD1
CDR3nt: TGCGCCAGCAGCCAAGAGGTCGTAACAGGGGACTATGGCTACACCTTC
CDR3aa: CASSQEVVTGDYGYTF

j_gene: TRBJ1-4
len: 16
abundance: NA
v_gene: TRBV10-2
d_gene: NA
CDR3nt: TGCGCCAGCAGTGAGTCTAGGGGTACAACTAATGAAAAACTGTTTTTT
CDR3aa: CASSESRGTTNEKLFF

j_gene: TRBJ2-1
len: 16
abundance: NA
v_gene: TRBV19
d_gene: TRBD2
CDR3nt: TGTGCCAGTAGTATATTGCGGGGGGTCGTTTACAATGAGCAGTTCTTC
CDR3aa: CASSILRGVVYNEQFF